A single sample is the source of the 17 T cell receptor beta chains below, sequenced in a study of blood T cell repertoires in COVID-19. Measured with immunoSEQ multiplex PCR; TCRdb has only the in-frame clones, and not every one. The table lists approximately 42,000 clones, roughly three quarters of them singletons, with approximately 26% in the top ten. Sequencing used peripheral blood. The receptors stem from an elderly man with acute or convalescent COVID-19.

The chain joins TRBV5-5 to TRBJ2-3, with 7 positions matching TRBD2. The CDR3 totals 15 residues. Trimming took 2 bases from V and 3 from J; bases not matched to a gene: 6. Germline V gene lookup returns CDR1 SGHKS and CDR2 YYEKEE (reference sequence). The CDR3 DNA reads TGTGCCAGCAGCTTATTGGGACTACAAACAGATACGCAGTATTTT. Its translation: CASSLLGLQTDTQYF.

The count of this clone is one. This chain uses TRBV3-1 (or the pseudogene TRBV3-2) with TRBJ1-2; 8 bases fit TRBD1. The junction had 19 bases not matched to a gene; V was cut back by 4 bases and J by 9 bases. The CDR3 sequence is 17 residues long. Germline V gene data show CDR1 as LGHDT and CDR2 as YNNKEL (reference sequence). In DNA form, the CDR3 reads TGTGCCAGCAGCCCGCAATCTTTTGGGACAGGAGTAAGTAGCTACACCTTC. It translates to CASSPQSFGTGVSSYTF.

The genes are TRBV5-4 and TRBJ2-5; 11 bases map to TRBD2. The germline V gene has CDR1 SGHNT and CDR2 YYREEE (reference sequence). The V and J ends lost 0 bases and 1 base, in that order; junction bases with no gene match: 2. The CDR3 runs 16 residues. The CDR3 sequence is CASSLGGTSGQETQYF. The CDR3 DNA reads TGTGCCAGCAGCTTGGGGGGGACTAGCGGCCAAGAGACCCAGTACTTC.

The chain uses TRBV6-1 and TRBJ2-1; 10 nucleotides line up with TRBD2. V was pared by 3 bases and J by 6 bases, with 5 bases of the junction left unmatched. The germline V gene encodes CDR1 MNHNS and CDR2 SASEGT. CDR3 length equals 15 residues. As DNA, the CDR3 is TGTGCCAGCAGTGAGGCTAGCGGGAGTTTCAATGAGCAGTTCTTC. Amino acids: CASSEASGSFNEQFF.

This clone has more than one count but fewer than ten. J is TRBJ1-1 and V is TRBV10-3; TRBD1 might be the D (6 bases). CDR1 is ENHRY and CDR2 is SYGVKD in the germline V gene. V was pared by 6 bases and J by 1 base, with 15 bases between. This CDR3 has 15 residues. CDR3 region: CAISPRDTENTEAFF. In DNA, the CDR3 is TGTGCCATCAGCCCTCGGGACACTGAGAACACTGAAGCTTTCTTT.

CDR3 DNA: TGTGCCAGCAGCCTGGAGGACAGGGTGGGTGGCTACACCTTC. Protein sequence: CASSLEDRVGGYTF. The chain couples TRBV11-2 to TRBJ1-2; 8 bases are a match to TRBD1. Per germline, CDR1 SGHAT and CDR2 FQNNGV. The J segment lost 7 bases and the V segment lost 5 bases, leaving 9 bases of the junction unmatched. The CDR3 spans 14 residues.

This chain joins TRBV2 and TRBJ2-5; 12 bases fit TRBD2. This CDR3 is built from 16 residues. The V segment lost 4 bases and the J segment 5 bases; nucleotides outside the gene matches: 8. Germline V gene sequence: CDR1 SNHLY, CDR2 FYNNEI. The CDR3 spells CASSGRLAGDWETQYF. As DNA, the CDR3 is TGTGCCAGCAGTGGAAGACTAGCGGGAGATTGGGAGACCCAGTACTTC.

Only one count was recorded for this clone. This chain uses TRBV28 with TRBJ2-1; D possibly corresponds to TRBD1 (6 bases). Trimming cost V 8 bases and J 7 bases, with 21 bases left between them. The CDR3 is 15 amino acids. Germline assignment: CDR1 MDHEN and CDR2 SYDVKM. The CDR3 is CASCVRGTRLNEQFF. For the CDR3, the DNA is TGTGCCAGCTGCGTAAGGGGGACACGTTTGAATGAGCAGTTCTTC.

This clone showed up just once. This rearrangement joins TRBV27 to TRBJ2-7; 7 nucleotides line up with TRBD1. The CDR3 consists of 15 residues. V lost 6 bases, J lost 2 bases, and 10 bases stayed unmatched. Per germline, CDR1 MNHEY and CDR2 SMNVEV (reference sequence). CDR3 coding DNA: TGTGCCAGCAGCCTGAACCGACAGGGAACCTACGAGCAGTACTTC. Translating gives CASSLNRQGTYEQYF.

As concerns this clone: The same CDR3 can be traced to other DNA sequences in this sample. This sequence joins TRBV5-6 and TRBJ2-5; 16 nucleotides match TRBD2. Germline loops: CDR1 SGHDT, CDR2 YYEEEE. V was clipped by 7 bases and J by 5 bases; unmatched bases: 2. The CDR3 spans 14 residues. The CDR3 region has the DNA TGTGCCAGCGGGACTAGCGGGGGGGCGGAGACCCAGTACTTC. It codes for CASGTSGGAETQYF.

This chain joins TRBV30 and TRBJ1-2; weak D call: TRBD1 (5 bases). The V and J ends lost 2 bases and 4 bases respectively, with 11 bases between them. Germline lookup yields CDR1 GTSNPN and CDR2 SVGIG (reference sequence). This CDR3 spans 13 amino acids. In nucleotides, the CDR3 is TGTGCCTGGAGTAAACCGGGGGGCTATGGCTACACCTTC. Its translation: CAWSKPGGYGYTF.

The chain combines TRBV5-1 with TRBJ2-5, with TRBD1 identical over 9 bases. The CDR3 covers 14 residues. Germline CDR1 is SGHRS and CDR2 is YFSETQ. V shed 0 bases and J 4 bases; nucleotides not matched to a gene: 1. DNA of the CDR3: TGCGCCAGCAGCTTGGTGGGACAGGGAGAGACCCAGTACTTC. This encodes CASSLVGQGETQYF.

CDR3 DNA sequence: TGTGCCAGCAGCTTTACAGGGGACGAGCAGTACTTC. It specifies CASSFTGDEQYF. This chain links TRBV7-9 with TRBJ2-7, with 7 bases aligning to TRBD1. V lost 3 bases to trimming and J lost 5 bases; unmatched junction nucleotides: 1. CDR1 is SEHNR, CDR2 FQNEAQ, per germline (reference sequence). The CDR3 consists of 12 residues.

This clone was found a few times. The rearrangement joins TRBV4-1 to TRBJ2-7; TRBD2 aligns across 9 bases. Trimming removed 1 base from V and 0 bases from J; junction bases left unmatched: 4. Germline V lookup: CDR1 MGHRA, CDR2 YSYEKL. The CDR3 has 16 amino acids. The CDR3 reads CASSQGASGISYEQYF. The CDR3 coding sequence is TGCGCCAGCAGCCAAGGAGCTAGCGGGATCTCCTACGAGCAGTACTTC.

The chain joins TRBV4-1 to TRBJ1-1; D not resolved. Deletions cut 4 bases from V and 1 base from J, with 10 bases between. This CDR3 has 14 residues. Germline-derived CDR1 and CDR2 are MGHRA and YSYEKL. DNA of the CDR3: TGCGCCAGCAGCCTAGAGATGAGGAACACTGAAGCTTTCTTT. This codes for CASSLEMRNTEAFF.

V is TRBV6-1 and J is TRBJ2-3; D remains ambiguous. The CDR3 runs to 16 residues. The germline gives CDR1 MNHNS, CDR2 SASEGT. The germline V and J ends were trimmed by 2 bases and 3 bases, with 15 bases remaining between them. CDR3 in amino acids: CASSEWASRRTDTQYF. CDR3 DNA: TGTGCCAGCAGTGAATGGGCCTCACGACGTACAGATACGCAGTATTTT.

V and J are TRBV7-2 and TRBJ1-2; 7 nucleotides agree with TRBD1. Germline CDR1 SGHTA, CDR2 FQGNSA. The CDR3 sequence is 14 residues long. V gave up 3 bases and J gave up 4 bases; unmatched junction bases: 5. CDR3: CASSFAGGGYGYTF. CDR3 DNA sequence: TGTGCCAGCAGCTTTGCAGGGGGTGGCTATGGCTACACCTTC.